This T cell receptor beta chain was sequenced during a study of beta chain features in type 1 diabetes (dated by TCRdb to the late 2010s). Regarding the study in general: Mean age, gender distribution, total cell number and subset yield did not differ between patients and healthy donors. A total of under 120,000,000 sorted cells were examined across all samples, and RNA yield correlated strongly with the number of cells per subset. The study compared the TCRB repertoires of sorted circulating CD4+ T cell subsets in recently diagnosed type 1 diabetes patients with those in matched healthy donors. Whereas all 30 or so donors provided naive and central memory subsets, regulatory and stem cell-like memory subsets were isolated from just 8 patients and about eight healthy donors. Here is what the overall study found, with its caveats: At VDJ recombination sites, type 1 diabetes patients had fewer insertions and more deleted nucleotides, which implies abnormalities in thymic rearrangement. Because small numbers of individuals were included in the HLA sub-analyses, any influence of HLA type on TCRB rearrangement was left unresolved. Shorter templates might have been favored by PCR, but patient and control samples were amplified and corrected together, so both groups would have been affected equally by any skew. Because cDNA was sequenced instead of genomic DNA, activated cells with high expression could be over-represented, although the groups did not differ in activation or CD3 levels. In all four CD4+ subsets, TCRB CDR3 length was moderately but significantly shorter in type 1 diabetes patients. Naive, central memory and regulatory TCRB repertoires appeared to be more similar among patients than among healthy donors.

The entire isolated RNA was reverse transcribed using the High Capacity cDNA Reverse Transcription Kit, and thus expressed TCRB transcripts were sequenced. Naive, central memory and regulatory T cell samples underwent deep immunoSEQ sequencing, averaging roughly 3.5 million total reads per sample. Sorted cells were lysed in RLT buffer, and RNA was extracted using DNase-treated RNeasy Micro or Mini kits according to cell number. Each cell subset was processed on its own to prevent cross-contamination, while patient and healthy donor samples were processed together. The immunoSEQ multiplex PCR was used to amplify TCRB sequences from cDNA, yielding 87-bp fragments that span the CDR3 region. Amplicons were sequenced on the Illumina HiSeq platform. From the authors' description of their analysis: Synthetic template baselines were used to correct PCR bias computationally, reads within Hamming distance 2 were collapsed, and singletons that could not be merged were discarded. Reads were aligned against IMGT so that V, D and J genes, CDR3 length and insertions or deletions at six rearrangement sites could be assigned. Within each subset, clonotype counts were normalized to sorted cell number, after which true diversity and Gini coefficients were computed with the tcR R package. The overlap coefficient, calculated on TCRB nucleotide sequences, was used to quantify repertoire sharing. As a proxy for the pre-selection repertoire, out-of-frame TCRB sequences from naive cells were analyzed. TCRdb stores this immuneACCESS table with in-frame sequences only. Part of the clones is absent; in the studies checked, under half of the shortfall reflects unresolved V genes, and no reason is known for the rest. V and J calls and clone size are those listed in that table; D and trimming were worked out from the DNA. The sample table shows about 240,000 clones, and 14% are seen once. The ten largest clones represent roughly 0.019% of the sample.

Taken from the germline V gene (reference sequence), the CDR1 and CDR2 loops are GTSNPN and SVGIG. From cysteine to phenylalanine, the CDR3 is 13 amino acids long. Just CDR3 DNA is preserved here, 39 bases in frame from base 1. V is shortened by 1 base, J by 6 bases, and the region joining them spans 10 bases. Each donor gave one peripheral blood draw, averaging approximately 0.12 L, which was collected into heparinised tubes. A BD FACSAria II and a panel including CD45RO, CCR7, CD25, CD127, CD95 and CD27 were used to sort naive, central memory, regulatory and stem cell-like memory CD4+ T cells. A purity above 95% was achieved for all sorted populations. PBMCs were isolated right away by Lymphoprep density gradient centrifugation and were stained directly, without culture. To minimize batch effects, samples were stained and sorted in pairs, one healthy donor with one patient per experiment. Concerning this clone itself: It has no known antigen specificity. No quality values exist for individual bases; no much larger clone is one base distant.

In this chain, TRBV30 is recombined with TRBJ1-3; the D gene is perhaps TRBD1, from 5 matching bases. The TCR comes from a young man with type 1 diabetes. The sample consisted of naive CD4+ T cells from blood. The sample's cell subset or site label, in plain terms: true naive CD4+ T cells. The CDR3 region: CAWSGGAPNTIYF. The bases are TGTGCCTGGAGTGGGGGCGCGCCAAACACCATATATTTT.